This is a list of T cell receptor beta chains from one sample in a study of blood T cell repertoires in COVID-19. The repertoire was sequenced with immunoSEQ multiplex PCR; TCRdb's copy has only in-frame clones and lacks some. The sample lists over 15,000 clones; 65% to 85% were seen once. The source material was peripheral blood. Receptors were obtained from a human donor in a cohort sampled during active COVID-19. The CDR3 runs from the conserved cysteine through the conserved F or W. The order of the fields is J gene, V gene, D gene, clone size, CDR3 DNA, CDR3 protein. The D gene is left open where the match is weak. Some rows have no size entry. The others give once, few or many, or a class for an expanded clone.

J: TRBJ1-5; V: TRBV2; D: NA; size: NA; DNA: TGTGCCAGCGGTGGGCACGCATCAACCCGCAATCAGCCCCAGCATTTT; CDR3: CASGGHASTRNQPQHF
J: TRBJ1-5; V: TRBV11-2; D: NA; size: NA; DNA: TGTGCCAGCAGCTTGGACACCTTAAATCAGCCCCAGCATTTT; CDR3: CASSLDTLNQPQHF
J: TRBJ1-6; V: TRBV7-2; D: NA; size: few; DNA: TGTGCCAGCAGCTTATGGGGTGAGGGAAATTCACCCCTCCACTTT; CDR3: CASSLWGEGNSPLHF
J: TRBJ2-5; V: TRBV5-6; D: TRBD2; size: once; DNA: TGTGCCAGCAGCTTCGGTAGCGGGAGTGGGGAGACCCAGTACTTC; CDR3: CASSFGSGSGETQYF
J: TRBJ2-1; V: TRBV7-8; D: TRBD1; size: once; DNA: TGTGCCAGCAGCTTCCGGGACAGGGGGCTACATGAGCAGTTCTTC; CDR3: CASSFRDRGLHEQFF
J: TRBJ2-1; V: TRBV24-1; D: TRBD2; size: NA; DNA: TGTGCCACCAGTGATTTAGGAGATCCTAGCGGGAGCGATGAGCAGTTCTTC; CDR3: CATSDLGDPSGSDEQFF
J: TRBJ2-1; V: TRBV6-1; D: TRBD2; size: NA; DNA: TGTGCCAGCAGTGTATGGAGCGGGAGTCCCGGGAATGAGCAGTTCTTC; CDR3: CASSVWSGSPGNEQFF
J: TRBJ2-1; V: TRBV5-6; D: TRBD2; size: medium-sized; DNA: TGTGCCAGCAGCTTGGGACTAGCGTATGAGCAGTTCTTC; CDR3: CASSLGLAYEQFF
J: TRBJ2-5; V: TRBV3-1/TRBV3-2; D: TRBD2; size: NA; DNA: TGTGCCAGCAGCCTATGCGGACTAGCGGACCAAGAGACCCAGTACTTC; CDR3: CASSLCGLADQETQYF
J: TRBJ2-1; V: TRBV28; D: NA; size: NA; DNA: TGTGCCAGCAGTTTTCTAGTAAGCTCCTACAATGAGCAGTTCTTC; CDR3: CASSFLVSSYNEQFF
J: TRBJ1-6; V: TRBV11-2; D: TRBD1; size: NA; DNA: TGTGCCAGCAGTGACATCCAAGGGGGCAAGGTTAATTCACCCCTCCACTTT; CDR3: CASSDIQGGKVNSPLHF
J: TRBJ2-7; V: TRBV28; D: NA; size: NA; DNA: TGTGCCAGCAGTTCCCTGACCCGGGGAGCATCCTACGAGCAGTACTTC; CDR3: CASSSLTRGASYEQYF
J: TRBJ2-1; V: TRBV7-6; D: TRBD2; size: NA; DNA: TGTGCCAGCAGCTTACCGTCGCCAACCACTAGCGGGAGGGCCTCAGCTGAGCAGTTCTTC; CDR3: CASSLPSPTTSGRASAEQFF
J: TRBJ2-7; V: TRBV5-4; D: NA; size: NA; DNA: TGTGCCAGCAGCTTCAGAGGAGACCCCCTCGAGCAGTACTTC; CDR3: CASSFRGDPLEQYF
J: TRBJ2-1; V: TRBV10-3; D: TRBD2; size: NA; DNA: TGTGCCATCAAAGACTTAGGGCAGGGACTATTCTTC; CDR3: CAIKDLGQGLFF
J: TRBJ2-7; V: TRBV6-2/TRBV6-3; D: NA; size: few; DNA: TGTGCCAGCAGTTACTCGACCGAGGGAGGTTACGAGCAGTACTTC; CDR3: CASSYSTEGGYEQYF
J: TRBJ2-5; V: TRBV10-1; D: TRBD1; size: NA; DNA: TGCGCCAGCCAGGGGGACGGGGCCCCGGATGAGACCCAGTACTTC; CDR3: CASQGDGAPDETQYF
J: TRBJ2-3; V: TRBV4-2; D: TRBD2; size: NA; DNA: TGTGCCAGCACCCTGAGGAGCGGGAGGGAAGATACGCAGTATTTT; CDR3: CASTLRSGREDTQYF
J: TRBJ2-2; V: TRBV4-2; D: NA; size: few; DNA: TGTGCCAGCAGCCAAGCGGGGGAGAACACCGGGGAGCTGTTTTTT; CDR3: CASSQAGENTGELFF
J: TRBJ2-7; V: TRBV2; D: NA; size: NA; DNA: TGTGCCAGCAAACCCATTGACTCGATCAACTACGAGCAGTACTTC; CDR3: CASKPIDSINYEQYF
J: TRBJ1-2; V: TRBV10-1; D: NA; size: NA; DNA: TGCGCCAGCACCACGAAGAGACAGAGCTATGGCTACACCTTC; CDR3: CASTTKRQSYGYTF
J: TRBJ2-2; V: TRBV6-4; D: TRBD1; size: few; DNA: TGTGCCAGCAGTGACCCCGGGACAGGGGATACCGGGGAGCTGTTTTTT; CDR3: CASSDPGTGDTGELFF
J: TRBJ2-5; V: TRBV30; D: TRBD2; size: once; DNA: TGTGCCTGTCTTACTAGCGGTTGGGGGGCCCGAGAGACCCAGTACTTC; CDR3: CACLTSGWGARETQYF
J: TRBJ1-6; V: TRBV6-2/TRBV6-3; D: TRBD1; size: NA; DNA: TGTGCCAGCAGTCCAAGACAGGGGTTCTATAATTCACCCCTCCACTTT; CDR3: CASSPRQGFYNSPLHF
J: TRBJ2-7; V: TRBV5-1; D: TRBD1; size: NA; DNA: TGCGCCAGCAGCTTGGAAGGACAGGGCTACGAGCAGTACTTC; CDR3: CASSLEGQGYEQYF
J: TRBJ2-2; V: TRBV7-7; D: NA; size: NA; DNA: TGTGCCAGCAGCTTGGACGGGGAGAGAACCGGGGAGCTGTTTTTT; CDR3: CASSLDGERTGELFF
J: TRBJ2-1; V: TRBV6-4; D: TRBD2; size: medium-sized; DNA: TGTGCCAGCAGCCCGACTAGCGGTTCCTACAATGAGCAGTTCTTC; CDR3: CASSPTSGSYNEQFF
J: TRBJ2-1; V: TRBV5-1; D: TRBD1; size: once; DNA: TGCGCCAGCAGCTTGGGGTGGACAGGGGAGAATGAGCAGTTCTTC; CDR3: CASSLGWTGENEQFF
J: TRBJ1-2; V: TRBV19; D: NA; size: NA; DNA: TGTGCCAGTATTGGTAGGGAGTGGCGAGCTAACTATGGCTACACCTTC; CDR3: CASIGREWRANYGYTF
J: TRBJ2-1; V: TRBV4-2; D: NA; size: NA; DNA: TGTGCCAGCAGCCAAGACTCTCCTACTATAAATGAGCAGTTCTTC; CDR3: CASSQDSPTINEQFF
J: TRBJ2-7; V: TRBV4-2; D: NA; size: NA; DNA: TGTGCCAGCAGCCAAGAAACAGGGGGGGGGACCTACGAGCAGTACTTC; CDR3: CASSQETGGGTYEQYF
J: TRBJ2-1; V: TRBV9; D: TRBD2; size: NA; DNA: TGTGCCAGCAGCGTAGCTAGCGGGATTAACAATGAGCAGTTCTTC; CDR3: CASSVASGINNEQFF
J: TRBJ2-7; V: TRBV24-1; D: TRBD1; size: NA; DNA: TGTGCCACCGGGGGACAGGGAGATGTGGCCGAGCAGTACTTC; CDR3: CATGGQGDVAEQYF
J: TRBJ2-3; V: TRBV4-2; D: TRBD2; size: NA; DNA: TGTGCCAGCAGCCAAGATCGTGCTAGCGGTAGCACAGATACGCAGTATTTT; CDR3: CASSQDRASGSTDTQYF
J: TRBJ2-1; V: TRBV29-1; D: TRBD1; size: few; DNA: TGCAGCGTTAGAGCTTCCGGGACAGGGAACAATGAGCAGTTCTTC; CDR3: CSVRASGTGNNEQFF
J: TRBJ1-2; V: TRBV6-5; D: NA; size: NA; DNA: TGTGCCACCAGGGACCACAGGAGATCTAACTATGGCTACACCTTC; CDR3: CATRDHRRSNYGYTF
J: TRBJ1-1; V: TRBV4-1; D: NA; size: NA; DNA: TGCGCCAGCAGCCACTCAGGTGTTGAAGCTTTCTTT; CDR3: CASSHSGVEAFF
J: TRBJ2-3; V: TRBV10-3; D: NA; size: NA; DNA: TGTGCCACCCTCTGGGGCAGGGGCGGCACAGATACGCAGTATTTT; CDR3: CATLWGRGGTDTQYF
J: TRBJ1-1; V: TRBV25-1; D: TRBD1; size: NA; DNA: TGTGCCAGCACGGCAGGGGGAAGGTCTGAAGCTTTCTTT; CDR3: CASTAGGRSEAFF
J: TRBJ2-7; V: TRBV6-5; D: NA; size: NA; DNA: TGTGCCAGCAGTTACCAAGATGGTGCCAGTCTTGGCGAGCAGTACTTC; CDR3: CASSYQDGASLGEQYF
J: TRBJ2-3; V: TRBV4-2; D: NA; size: NA; DNA: TGTGCCAGCAGCCAAACTACTCTAGGAGGGGATACGCAGTATTTT; CDR3: CASSQTTLGGDTQYF
J: TRBJ1-6; V: TRBV19; D: NA; size: NA; DNA: TGTGCCAGTAGTCCCCGGCGGGACGAGAATTCACCCCTCCACTTT; CDR3: CASSPRRDENSPLHF
J: TRBJ2-5; V: TRBV9; D: TRBD2; size: NA; DNA: TGTGCCAGCAGCGTCCGGCCTAGCGGAGGTAAAGAGACCCAGTACTTC; CDR3: CASSVRPSGGKETQYF
J: TRBJ1-5; V: TRBV28; D: NA; size: NA; DNA: TGTGCCAGCAGGGGGGGGGCGACAGGTAGAAATCAGCCCCAGCATTTT; CDR3: CASRGGATGRNQPQHF
J: TRBJ2-1; V: TRBV7-3; D: NA; size: NA; DNA: TGTGCCAGCAGCCGTCTGGGACTCTACAATGAGCAGTTCTTC; CDR3: CASSRLGLYNEQFF